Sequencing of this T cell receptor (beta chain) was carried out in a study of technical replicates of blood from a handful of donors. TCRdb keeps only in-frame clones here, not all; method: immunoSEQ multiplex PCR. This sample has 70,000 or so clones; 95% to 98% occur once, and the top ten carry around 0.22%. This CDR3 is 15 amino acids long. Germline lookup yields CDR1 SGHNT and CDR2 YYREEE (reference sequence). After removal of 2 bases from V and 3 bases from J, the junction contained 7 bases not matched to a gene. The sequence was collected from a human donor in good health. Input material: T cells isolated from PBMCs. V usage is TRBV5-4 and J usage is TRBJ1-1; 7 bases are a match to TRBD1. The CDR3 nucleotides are TGTGCCAGCAGCTTTGTGGGGACAGTGTACACTGAAGCTTTCTTT. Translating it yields CASSFVGTVYTEAFF.